This T cell receptor beta chain is drawn from a study of cytomegalovirus exposure and HLA in healthy donors (dated by TCRdb to 2016 to 2017). Context from the whole study: An earlier analysis of some 600 of the donors reported over 250 Gb of sequence data and about 120 million unique TCR beta sequences obtained from 180 million or so T cells. Among 300 to 500 genotyped donors of the cohort, an average of around 240,000 unique TCR beta nucleotide sequences was sequenced per donor, of which 15% to 20% were non-productive. Along with the roughly 670-subject first cohort, a separate validation cohort of over a hundred different subjects was used. Roughly 300 gigabases of sequencing data and roughly 90 million unique TCR sequences were included in an early release covering 550 to 800 HLA-typed donors. An earlier analysis of roughly 600 of the donors used high-throughput TCR beta sequencing to judge whether each TCR beta V gene segment behaved as functional or pseudogenic. The study aimed to test whether signatures of past pathogen exposure could be identified by cataloging public T cell receptors. Alongside the repertoire data, information on donor age, sex, ethnicity and CMV serostatus was compiled. To predict cytomegalovirus infection status, the study combined high-throughput TCR immunosequencing, statistical association of individual TCRs with disease status, and machine learning. A later analysis re-examined previously published TCR beta repertoires from 610 or so donors and added high-resolution HLA genotyping to investigate patterns of TCR occurrence. Rather than using new phenotypic data, the later analysis identified candidate immune exposures from TCR beta sequences and from how often those sequences occurred across donors. Of the 398 genotyped donors, 65% to 90% were placed in the genetic ancestry cluster associated with self-reported Caucasian donors. A later genetic analysis took genome-wide SNP genotypes for about three fifths of the 666 donors and used that subset as a discovery cohort. Several DR-DQ haplotypes were handled as single units for association and clustering, since linkage in the cohort was strong. Every discovery cohort repertoire had been produced on one sequencing platform. The number of donors typed differed by locus, with roughly 629-640 for A, B, C, DRB1 and DQB1, around 500 for DQA1, 600 to 610 for DPA1, and under 490 for DPB1. The T cell repertoires of some 670 subjects were profiled by immunosequencing and related to cytomegalovirus serostatus. Class I and class II HLA loci were covered by the typing at four-digit resolution.

Findings and caveats that apply to the study as a whole: A further reported finding was that TCR beta sequences accurately predicted the HLA-A and HLA-B alleles for most subjects in the first cohort. Roughly uniform sequencing depth across donors was assumed in presence/absence analyses, although this assumption may not hold. Most TCR sequences were seen in very few donors, while some public TCRs were found in many individuals. The sequencing pipeline was judged likely to have produced a cluster of highly shared sequence variants as a technical artifact. Linkage disequilibrium might explain the correlated functional status among segregating V segments, but an unknown experimental factor could not be ruled out. Some IMGT-functional V segments, including TRBV6-2 and TRBV6-3, could not be distinguished by the 87-base-pair reads and were therefore excluded. Cytomegalovirus status was reported to be diagnosed by the classifier with high specificity and sensitivity in both the original and validation cohorts. CMV serostatus was the only immune exposure information available for the cohort. According to a later analysis, TCR association rates differed among HLA loci, with DRB1 alleles showing the most associated TCRs and HLA-C alleles showing the fewest. In a later analysis, several top co-occurrence clusters were reported to appear linked to parvovirus B19, influenza, CMV and Epstein-Barr virus. A later analysis associated 16,951 TCR beta sequences with specific HLA alleles at a false discovery rate of 0.05. A total of about 180 TCR beta chains were listed by the study as associated with cytomegalovirus. V-gene and J-gene trimming of TCR beta chains was associated with a missense DCLRE1C variant in a later genetic analysis, and the association was replicated in an independent cohort. This cohort had only TCR beta chains sequenced, and the lack of alpha or paired-chain data limited which features could be detected. The authors suggested that the approach could potentially be extended to other disease states and immunological phenotypes. Because HLA typing was unavailable for some donors at each locus, only the typed subset was used in association tests. Strong co-occurrence of HLA alleles, especially DR and DQ, made assigning TCR associations to individual alleles difficult. A later analysis found that most CMV-associated TCR beta chains appeared HLA-restricted, with HLA associations seemingly driven largely by CMV exposure. In a later genetic analysis, fewer N-insertions in productive TCRs were reported among donors in an Asian-associated ancestry cluster than the approximately 670-donor mean. In vitro tests confirmed that a few of the cytomegalovirus-associated TCR beta chains recognize cytomegalovirus antigens. Compared with equally common non-associated chains, HLA-associated TCR beta chains in a later analysis were more clonally expanded and had lower generation probabilities. Broadly in line with IMGT annotations, most TCR beta V segments showed up in productive rearrangements about 87% or about 30% of the time in an earlier analysis of around 550 of the donors. Over 15 rarely observed V segments, including chromosome 9 orphons, were excluded from the earlier analysis of several hundred of the donors because counts were too low.

Points on this clone: Its cognate antigen has yet to be identified. No base quality values were provided; no much bigger clone lies one nucleotide off.

The cohort comprised under 700 healthy bone marrow donors. All cohort members were sampled while nominally healthy, although unrecorded immune exposures were likely present. The donor tested CMV seropositive and was one of the 289 seropositive cohort members. A peripheral blood sample was provided by each donor, and peripheral blood mononuclear cells were used for TCR beta sequencing. Genomic DNA was extracted from the blood cell samples with the Qiagen DNeasy Blood Extraction Kit. Cut back by 6 bases and 0 bases, the V and J ends lie 16 bases apart. The CDR3 spans 15 residues, from the cysteine through the phenylalanine. Solely the CDR3 DNA is kept, with 45 bases framed from the first base. CDR1 and CDR2 were assigned from the germline V gene as SGDLS and YYNGEE. Library prep was done by the immunoSEQ multiplex PCR assay. The multiplex PCR relied on a mix of 60 forward primers for TCR Vbeta segments and 13 reverse primers for TCR Jbeta segments. Amplification of the CDR3 region of rearranged TCR beta genes was performed with a multiplex PCR assay on genomic DNA. On the Illumina HiSeq System, the amplified TCR beta libraries were sequenced as 87-base-pair reads. In the source study's methods: A later analysis counted approximately 74 million unique TCR beta chains across the roughly 700 repertoires, and some 11 million of these chains were shared by at least two donors. Raw reads were error-corrected and collapsed into unique sequences with a nearest-neighbor algorithm that merged closely related sequences to remove PCR and sequencing errors. V, D and J gene segments were assigned by aligning CDR3 sequences to IMGT reference sequences. Each retained sequence needed at least a six-nucleotide match to both a V gene segment and a J gene segment. Rearrangements were called productive when the CDR3 lacked stop codons and stayed in frame with V and J; all others were non-productive. CDR3 was defined according to IMGT convention as the region running from the second conserved V-encoded cysteine to the conserved J-encoded phenylalanine. The earlier analysis of about 590 of the donors excluded sequences that lacked an unambiguous match to a single V gene segment. In an earlier analysis of approximately 590 of the donors, a V segment was called functional when productive rearrangements were above 56.7%, and segregating when the standard deviation between donors exceeded 5%. To diagnose cytomegalovirus status from the catalog of TCR beta chain sequences, a statistical classification framework was built. V and J gene assignment, in a later analysis, came from comparing TCR nucleotide sequences with IMGT/GENE-DB human TR gene sequences. A later analysis assigned CDR3 sequences and most-parsimonious VDJ recombination scenarios with the TCRdist pipeline. In a later analysis, each TCR beta chain was defined by its CDR3 amino acid sequence together with its V-gene family, and reads without a unique V-gene family were excluded. A later analysis removed 450 to 600 highly shared, low-generation-probability nucleotide sequences to deal with suspected cross-contamination and a sequencing artifact. For each public chain, a later analysis derived a clonal expansion index from normalized ranks of inferred template counts within each repertoire. In a later analysis, generation probabilities were computed with a VDJ recombination model fitted to out-of-frame rearrangements, and the resulting probabilities were checked against IGoR. In a later analysis, TCR-TCR, TCR-HLA and TCR-CMV co-occurrence was scored with hypergeometric tests, and a repertoire-size bias correction was applied to TCR pairs. A later analysis estimated false discovery rates by permuting HLA or CMV assignments 20 times. In a later analysis, co-occurring TCRs were grouped using DBSCAN, and TCRdist sequence similarity was added for clustering within HLA-allele-positive subsets. Repertoires with fewer than 30,000 or more than 120,000 public chains were left out of co-occurrence clustering, as were about 5 repertoires with anomalous nucleotide sharing. Held by TCRdb, this immuneACCESS table contains in-frame sequences only and omits some clones. Under half of the omission traces to an unresolved V gene where checked; the cause of the rest is unknown. V and J calls and clone size are copied from that table; D and trimming were computed from the DNA. This sample comprises around 120,000 clones, about 75% of them detected only once. The top ten clonotypes cover approximately 31% of the sample.

This receptor was obtained from a man aged 55 to 69 in good health and CMV-seropositive. The sequenced material came from PBMCs. In this chain, TRBV9 is recombined with TRBJ2-7, with TRBD1 as a weak D call on 6 bases. In nucleotide form, the sequence is TGTGCCAGCACCCCGACAGGTAGCAGCTCCTACGAGCAGTACTTC. This sequence encodes CASTPTGSSSYEQYF.